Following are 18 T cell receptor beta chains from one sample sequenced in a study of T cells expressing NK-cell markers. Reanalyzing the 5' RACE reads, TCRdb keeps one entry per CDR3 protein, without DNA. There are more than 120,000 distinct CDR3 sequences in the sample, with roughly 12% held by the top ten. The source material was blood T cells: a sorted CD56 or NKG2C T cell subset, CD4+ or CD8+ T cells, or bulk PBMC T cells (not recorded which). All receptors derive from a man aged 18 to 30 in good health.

The CDR3 is CASSTRTGEETQYF. This chain connects TRBV19 to TRBJ2-5; TCRdb indicates TRBD1, and absent DNA this call remains unverified. The CDR3 covers 14 residues. Germline V CDR1 and CDR2: LNHDA, SQIVND (reference sequence). Complete variable domain (other parts from reference TRBV19 and TRBJ2-5): DGGITQSPKYLFRKEGQNVTLSCEQNLNHDAMYWYRQDPGQGLRLIYYSQIVNDFQKGDIAEGYSVSREKKESFPLTVTSAQKNPTAFYLCASSTRTGEETQYFGPGTRLLVL.

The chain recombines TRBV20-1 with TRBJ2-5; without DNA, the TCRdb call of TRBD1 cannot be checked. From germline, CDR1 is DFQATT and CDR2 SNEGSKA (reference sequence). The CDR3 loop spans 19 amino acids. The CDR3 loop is CSARDPFTPISTYQETQYF.

This chain's CDR3 is CASSRRRILVPRDTQYF. V gene TRBV6-1 combines with J gene TRBJ2-3. Germline values: CDR1 MNHNS, CDR2 SASEGT. The CDR3 covers 17 residues.

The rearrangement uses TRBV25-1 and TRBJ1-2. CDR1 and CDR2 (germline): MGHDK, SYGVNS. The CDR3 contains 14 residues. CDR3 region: CASSELGTADGYTF.

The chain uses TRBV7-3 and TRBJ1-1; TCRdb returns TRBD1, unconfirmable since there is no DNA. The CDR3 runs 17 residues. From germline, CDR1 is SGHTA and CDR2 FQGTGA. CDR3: CASSLKPVGQLNTEAFF.

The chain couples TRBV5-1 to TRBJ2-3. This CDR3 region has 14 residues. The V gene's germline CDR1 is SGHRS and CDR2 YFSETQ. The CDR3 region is CASSLMASADTQYF.

The CDR3 sequence is CASSYGVAGGRAETQYF. V is TRBV6-5 and J is TRBJ2-5; the TCRdb call, TRBD2, lacks DNA for checking. The CDR3 runs to 17 residues. From germline, CDR1 is MNHEY and CDR2 SVGAGI.

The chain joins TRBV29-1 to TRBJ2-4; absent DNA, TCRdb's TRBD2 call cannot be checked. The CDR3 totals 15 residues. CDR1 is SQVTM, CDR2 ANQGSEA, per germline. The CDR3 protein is CSVGLAGFPKNIQYF. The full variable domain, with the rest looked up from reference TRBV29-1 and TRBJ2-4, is SAVISQKPSRDICQRGTSLTIQCQVDSQVTMMFWYRQQPGQSLTLIATANQGSEATYESGFVIDKFPISRPNLTFSTLTVSNMSPEDSSIYLCSVGLAGFPKNIQYFGAGTRLSVL.

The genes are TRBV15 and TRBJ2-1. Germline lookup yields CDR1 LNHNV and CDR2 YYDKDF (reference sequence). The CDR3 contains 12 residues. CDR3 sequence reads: CATSRDRGEQFF.

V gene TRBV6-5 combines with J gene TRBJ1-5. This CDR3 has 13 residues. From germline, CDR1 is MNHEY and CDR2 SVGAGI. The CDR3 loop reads CASSYSSVQPQHF.

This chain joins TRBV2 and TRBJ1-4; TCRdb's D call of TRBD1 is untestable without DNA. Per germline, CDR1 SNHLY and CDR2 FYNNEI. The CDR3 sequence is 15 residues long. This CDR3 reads CASSAKRGGDEKLFF.

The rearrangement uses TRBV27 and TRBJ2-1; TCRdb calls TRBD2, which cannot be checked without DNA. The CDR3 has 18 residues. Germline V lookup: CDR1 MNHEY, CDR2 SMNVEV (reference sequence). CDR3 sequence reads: CASSFRSLAGAGDNEQFF.

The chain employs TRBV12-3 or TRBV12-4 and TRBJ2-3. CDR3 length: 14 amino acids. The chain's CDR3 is CASSFQLSTDTQYF.

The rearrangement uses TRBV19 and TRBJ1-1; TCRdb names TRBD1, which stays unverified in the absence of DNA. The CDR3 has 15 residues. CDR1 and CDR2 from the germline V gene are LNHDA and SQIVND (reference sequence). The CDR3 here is CASSIPWTGPEEAFF.

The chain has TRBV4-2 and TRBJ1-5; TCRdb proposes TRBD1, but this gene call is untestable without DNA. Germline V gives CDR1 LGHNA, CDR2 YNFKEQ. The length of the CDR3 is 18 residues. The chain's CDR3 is CASSQVGRRTGGNQPQHF.

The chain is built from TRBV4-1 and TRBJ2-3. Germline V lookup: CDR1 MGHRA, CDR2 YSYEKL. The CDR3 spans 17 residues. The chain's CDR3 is CASSQDFAIPSDDTQYF.

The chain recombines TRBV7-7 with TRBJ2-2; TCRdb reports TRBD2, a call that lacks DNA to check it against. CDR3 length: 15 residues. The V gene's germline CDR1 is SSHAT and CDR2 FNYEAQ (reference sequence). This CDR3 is CASSLVLAGGGELFF.

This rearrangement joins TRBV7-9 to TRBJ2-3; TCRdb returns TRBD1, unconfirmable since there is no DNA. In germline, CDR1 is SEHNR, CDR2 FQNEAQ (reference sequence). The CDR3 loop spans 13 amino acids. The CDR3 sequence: CASSLGGADTQYF.